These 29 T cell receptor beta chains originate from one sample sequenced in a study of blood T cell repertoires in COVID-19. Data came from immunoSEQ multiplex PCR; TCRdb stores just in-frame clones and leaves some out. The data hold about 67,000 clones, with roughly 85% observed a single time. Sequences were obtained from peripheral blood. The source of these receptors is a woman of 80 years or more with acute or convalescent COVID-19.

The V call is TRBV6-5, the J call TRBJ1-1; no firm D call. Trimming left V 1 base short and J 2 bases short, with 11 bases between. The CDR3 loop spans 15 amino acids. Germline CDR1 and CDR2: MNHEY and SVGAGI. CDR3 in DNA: TGTGCCAGCAGTTACTTTTCCTCGGGAAACACTGAAGCTTTCTTT. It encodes CASSYFSSGNTEAFF.

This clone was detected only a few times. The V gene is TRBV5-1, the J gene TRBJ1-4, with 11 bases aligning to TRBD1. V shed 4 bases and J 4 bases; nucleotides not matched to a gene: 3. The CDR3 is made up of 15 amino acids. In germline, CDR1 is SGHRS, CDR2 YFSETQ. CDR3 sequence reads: CASSAGTGGNEKLFF. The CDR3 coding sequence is TGCGCCAGCAGCGCGGGGACAGGGGGTAATGAAAAACTGTTTTTT.

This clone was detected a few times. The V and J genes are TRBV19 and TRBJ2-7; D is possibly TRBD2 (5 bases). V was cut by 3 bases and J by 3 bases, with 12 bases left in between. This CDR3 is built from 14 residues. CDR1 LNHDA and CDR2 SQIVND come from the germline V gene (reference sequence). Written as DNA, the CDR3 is TGTGCCAGTAGTATCGGGGAATCAGTCTACGAGCAGTACTTC. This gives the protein CASSIGESVYEQYF.

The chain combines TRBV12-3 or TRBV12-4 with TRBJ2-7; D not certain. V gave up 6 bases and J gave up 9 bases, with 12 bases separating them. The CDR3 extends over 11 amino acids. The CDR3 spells CASSNTIGQYF. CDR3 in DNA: TGTGCCAGCAGCAATACTATAGGGCAGTACTTC.

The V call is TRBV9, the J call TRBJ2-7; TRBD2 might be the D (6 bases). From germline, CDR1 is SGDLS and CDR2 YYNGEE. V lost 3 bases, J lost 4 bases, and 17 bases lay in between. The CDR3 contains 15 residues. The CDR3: CASSEGGVLSYEQYF. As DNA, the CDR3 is TGTGCCAGCAGCGAAGGCGGGGTCTTATCGTACGAGCAGTACTTC.

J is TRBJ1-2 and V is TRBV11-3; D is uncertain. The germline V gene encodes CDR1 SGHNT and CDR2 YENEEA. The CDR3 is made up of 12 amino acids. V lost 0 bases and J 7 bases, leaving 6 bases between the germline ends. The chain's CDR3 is CASSLDGVGYTF. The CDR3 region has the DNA TGTGCCAGCAGCTTAGACGGGGTTGGCTACACCTTC.

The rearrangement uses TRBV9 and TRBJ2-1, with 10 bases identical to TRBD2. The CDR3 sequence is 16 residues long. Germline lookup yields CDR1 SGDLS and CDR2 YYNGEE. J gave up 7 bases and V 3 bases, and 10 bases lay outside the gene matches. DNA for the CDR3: TGTGCCAGCAGCGAGGGGTCTAGCGGGAGTACGAATGAGCAGTTCTTC. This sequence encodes CASSEGSSGSTNEQFF.

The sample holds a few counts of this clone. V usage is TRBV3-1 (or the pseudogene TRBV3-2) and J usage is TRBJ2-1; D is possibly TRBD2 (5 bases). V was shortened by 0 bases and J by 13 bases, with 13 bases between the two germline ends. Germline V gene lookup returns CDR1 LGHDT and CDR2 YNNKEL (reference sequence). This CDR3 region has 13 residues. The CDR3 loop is CASSQEGESSQFF. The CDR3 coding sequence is TGTGCCAGCAGCCAAGAGGGAGAATCAAGCCAGTTCTTC.

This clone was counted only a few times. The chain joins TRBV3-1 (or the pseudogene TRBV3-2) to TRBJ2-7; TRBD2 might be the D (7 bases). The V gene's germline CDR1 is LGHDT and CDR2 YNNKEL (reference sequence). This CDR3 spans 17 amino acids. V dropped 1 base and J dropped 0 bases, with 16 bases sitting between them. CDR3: CASSQGPGGGISYEQYF. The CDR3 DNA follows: TGTGCCAGCAGCCAAGGCCCAGGCGGGGGCATCTCCTACGAGCAGTACTTC.

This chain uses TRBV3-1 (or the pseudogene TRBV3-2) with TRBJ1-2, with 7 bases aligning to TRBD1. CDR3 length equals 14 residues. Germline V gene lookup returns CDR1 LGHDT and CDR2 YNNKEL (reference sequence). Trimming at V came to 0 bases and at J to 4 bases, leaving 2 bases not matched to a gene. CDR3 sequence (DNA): TGTGCCAGCAGCCAAGAGGCAGGGGGCTATGGCTACACCTTC. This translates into CASSQEAGGYGYTF.

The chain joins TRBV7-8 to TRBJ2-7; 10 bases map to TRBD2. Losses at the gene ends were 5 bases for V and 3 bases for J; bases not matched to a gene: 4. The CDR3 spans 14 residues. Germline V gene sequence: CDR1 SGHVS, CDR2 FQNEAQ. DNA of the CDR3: TGTGCCAGCAGCAAAGCGGGAGGGCTCTACGAGCAGTACTTC. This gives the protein CASSKAGGLYEQYF.

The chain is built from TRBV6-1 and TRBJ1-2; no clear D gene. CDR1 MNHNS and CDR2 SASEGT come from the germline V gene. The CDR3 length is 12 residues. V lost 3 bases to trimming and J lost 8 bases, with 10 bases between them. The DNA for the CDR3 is TGTGCCAGCAGTGAGCGGCAGCGAGGCTACACCTTC. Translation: CASSERQRGYTF.

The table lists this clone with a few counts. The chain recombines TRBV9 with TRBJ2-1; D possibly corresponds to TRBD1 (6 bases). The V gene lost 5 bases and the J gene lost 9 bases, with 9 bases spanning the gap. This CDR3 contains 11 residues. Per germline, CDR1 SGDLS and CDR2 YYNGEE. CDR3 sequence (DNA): TGTGCCAGCAGTCGAGGGGGTGAGCAGTTCTTC. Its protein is CASSRGGEQFF.

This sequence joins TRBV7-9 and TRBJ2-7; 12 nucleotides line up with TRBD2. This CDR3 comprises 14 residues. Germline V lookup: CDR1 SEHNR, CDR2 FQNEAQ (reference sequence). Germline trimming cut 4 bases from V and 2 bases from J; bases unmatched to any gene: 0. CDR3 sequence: CASSSSGRAYEQYF. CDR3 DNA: TGTGCCAGCAGCTCTAGCGGGAGGGCCTACGAGCAGTACTTC.

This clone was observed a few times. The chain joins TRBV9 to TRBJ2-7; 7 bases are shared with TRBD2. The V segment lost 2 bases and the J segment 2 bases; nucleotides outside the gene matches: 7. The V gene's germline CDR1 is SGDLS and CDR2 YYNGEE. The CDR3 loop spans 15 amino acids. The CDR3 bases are TGTGCCAGCAGCGTCGGACTAGTAACGCCCTACGAGCAGTACTTC. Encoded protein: CASSVGLVTPYEQYF.

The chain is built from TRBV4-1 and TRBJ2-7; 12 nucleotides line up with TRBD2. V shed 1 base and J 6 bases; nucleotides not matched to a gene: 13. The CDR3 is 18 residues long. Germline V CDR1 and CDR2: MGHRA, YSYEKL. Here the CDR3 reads CASSQATSGRSPNFEQYF. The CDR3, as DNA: TGCGCCAGCAGCCAAGCGACTAGCGGGAGATCACCCAATTTCGAGCAGTACTTC.

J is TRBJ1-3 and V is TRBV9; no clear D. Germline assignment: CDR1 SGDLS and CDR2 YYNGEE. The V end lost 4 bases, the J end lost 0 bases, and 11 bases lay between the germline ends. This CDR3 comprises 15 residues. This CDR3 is CASSSTVGSGNTIYF. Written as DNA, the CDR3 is TGTGCCAGCAGCTCCACAGTAGGCTCTGGAAACACCATATATTTT. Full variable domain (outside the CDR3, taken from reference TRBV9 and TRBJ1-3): DSGVTQTPKHLITATGQRVTLRCSPRSGDLSVYWYQQSLDQGLQFLIQYYNGEERAKGNILERFSAQQFPDLHSELNLSSLELGDSALYFCASSSTVGSGNTIYFGEGSWLTVV.

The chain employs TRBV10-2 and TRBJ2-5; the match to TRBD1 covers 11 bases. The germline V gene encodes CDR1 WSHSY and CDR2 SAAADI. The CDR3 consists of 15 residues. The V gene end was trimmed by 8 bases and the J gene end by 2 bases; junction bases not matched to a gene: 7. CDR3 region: CASAEGQGGQETQYF. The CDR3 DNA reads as TGCGCCAGCGCGGAGGGACAGGGGGGGCAAGAGACCCAGTACTTC.

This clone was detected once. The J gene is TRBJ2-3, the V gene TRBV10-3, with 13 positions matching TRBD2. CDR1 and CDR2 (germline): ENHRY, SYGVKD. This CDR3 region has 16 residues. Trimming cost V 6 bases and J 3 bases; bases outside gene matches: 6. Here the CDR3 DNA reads TGTGCCATCAGAACCGGGACTAGCGGGGTAACAGATACGCAGTATTTT. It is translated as CAIRTGTSGVTDTQYF.

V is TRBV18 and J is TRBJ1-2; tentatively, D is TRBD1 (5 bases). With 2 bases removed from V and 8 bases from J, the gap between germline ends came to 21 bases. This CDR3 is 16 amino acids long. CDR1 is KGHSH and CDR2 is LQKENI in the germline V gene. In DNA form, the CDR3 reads TGTGCCAGCTCACCAGCTACGGACACGCCGGGGGACGGCTACACCTTC. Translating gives CASSPATDTPGDGYTF.

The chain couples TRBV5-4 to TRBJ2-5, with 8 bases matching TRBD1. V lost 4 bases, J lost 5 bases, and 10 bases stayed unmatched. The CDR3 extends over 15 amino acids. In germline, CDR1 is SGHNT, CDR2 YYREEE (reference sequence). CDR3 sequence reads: CASSALSGGAETQYF. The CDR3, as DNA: TGTGCCAGCAGCGCCCTTTCAGGGGGCGCGGAGACCCAGTACTTC.

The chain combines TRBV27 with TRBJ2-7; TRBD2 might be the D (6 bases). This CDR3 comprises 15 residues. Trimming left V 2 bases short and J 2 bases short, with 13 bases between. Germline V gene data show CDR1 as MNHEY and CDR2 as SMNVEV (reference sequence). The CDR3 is CASSLRRGNTYEQYF. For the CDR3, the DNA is TGTGCCAGCAGTTTAAGGCGGGGAAACACCTACGAGCAGTACTTC.

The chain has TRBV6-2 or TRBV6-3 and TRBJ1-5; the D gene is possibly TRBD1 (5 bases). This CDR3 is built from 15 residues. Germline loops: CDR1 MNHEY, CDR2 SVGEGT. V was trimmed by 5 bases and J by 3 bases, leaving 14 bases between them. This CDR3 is CASSTPGVTNQPQHF. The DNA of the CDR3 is TGTGCCAGCAGTACCCCGGGGGTGACCAATCAGCCCCAGCATTTT.

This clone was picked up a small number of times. The CDR3: CASSLGSQGAKSNQPQHF. CDR3 bases: TGTGCCAGCAGCTTAGGGAGCCAAGGAGCAAAGAGCAATCAGCCCCAGCATTTT. The V gene is TRBV7-8, the J gene TRBJ1-5; D unclear. Looked up from germline, CDR1 is SGHVS and CDR2 is FQNEAQ. The germline V and J ends were trimmed by 1 base and 1 base, with 17 bases remaining between them. This CDR3 is built from 18 residues.

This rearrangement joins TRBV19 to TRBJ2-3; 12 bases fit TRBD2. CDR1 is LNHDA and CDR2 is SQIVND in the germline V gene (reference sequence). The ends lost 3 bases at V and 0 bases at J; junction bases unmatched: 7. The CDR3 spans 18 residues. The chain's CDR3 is CASSILGLAGTSTDTQYF. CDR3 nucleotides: TGTGCCAGTAGTATCCTTGGACTAGCGGGAACTAGCACAGATACGCAGTATTTT.

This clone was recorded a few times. CDR3 amino acids: CASSPDQTGIEEQFF. CDR3 DNA: TGTGCCAGCAGCCCCGACCAGACTGGTATTGAAGAGCAGTTCTTC. The chain combines TRBV11-3 with TRBJ2-1; D is undetermined. V was shortened by 5 bases and J by 10 bases, with 21 bases between the two germline ends. The CDR3 consists of 15 residues. Per germline, CDR1 SGHNT and CDR2 YENEEA.

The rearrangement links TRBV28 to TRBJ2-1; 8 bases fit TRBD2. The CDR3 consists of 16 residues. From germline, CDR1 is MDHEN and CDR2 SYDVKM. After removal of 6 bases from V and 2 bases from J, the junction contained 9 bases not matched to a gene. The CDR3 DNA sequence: TGTGCCAGCAGCCATGCTGGTAGCGGGGCCTACAATGAGCAGTTCTTC. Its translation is CASSHAGSGAYNEQFF.

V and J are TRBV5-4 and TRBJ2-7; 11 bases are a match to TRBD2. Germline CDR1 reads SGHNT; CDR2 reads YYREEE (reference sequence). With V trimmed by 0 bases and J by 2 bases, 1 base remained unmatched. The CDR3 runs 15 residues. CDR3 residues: CASSLGLAGTYEQYF. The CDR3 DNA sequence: TGTGCCAGCAGCTTGGGACTAGCGGGAACCTACGAGCAGTACTTC.

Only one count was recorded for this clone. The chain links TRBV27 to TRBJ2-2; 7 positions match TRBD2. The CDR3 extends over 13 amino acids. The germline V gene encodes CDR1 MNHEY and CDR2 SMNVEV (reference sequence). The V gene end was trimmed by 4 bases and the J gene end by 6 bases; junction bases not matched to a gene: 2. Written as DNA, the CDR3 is TGTGCCAGCAGTTGGGGGGGATCCGGGGAGCTGTTTTTT. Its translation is CASSWGGSGELFF.